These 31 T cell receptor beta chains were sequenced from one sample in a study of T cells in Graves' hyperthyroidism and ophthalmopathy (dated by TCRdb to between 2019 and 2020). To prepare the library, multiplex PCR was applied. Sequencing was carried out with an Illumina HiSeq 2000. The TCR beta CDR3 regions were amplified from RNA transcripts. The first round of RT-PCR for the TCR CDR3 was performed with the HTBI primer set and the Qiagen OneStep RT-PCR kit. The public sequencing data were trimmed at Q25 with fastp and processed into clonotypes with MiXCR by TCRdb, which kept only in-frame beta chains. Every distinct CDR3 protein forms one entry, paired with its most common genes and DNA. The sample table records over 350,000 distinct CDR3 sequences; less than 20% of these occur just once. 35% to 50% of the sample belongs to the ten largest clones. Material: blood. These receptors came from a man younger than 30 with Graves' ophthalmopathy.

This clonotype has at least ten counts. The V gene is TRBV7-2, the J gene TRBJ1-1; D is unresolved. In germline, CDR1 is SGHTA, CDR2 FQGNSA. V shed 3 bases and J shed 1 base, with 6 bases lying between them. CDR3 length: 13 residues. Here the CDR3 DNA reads TGTGCCAGCAGCTTCCACACGAACACTGAAGCTTTCTTT. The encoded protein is CASSFHTNTEAFF.

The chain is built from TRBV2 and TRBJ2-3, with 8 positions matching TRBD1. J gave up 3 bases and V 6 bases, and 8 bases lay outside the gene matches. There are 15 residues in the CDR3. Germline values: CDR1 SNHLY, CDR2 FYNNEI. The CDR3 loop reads CASRRTGWGTDTQYF. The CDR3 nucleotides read TGTGCCAGCAGAAGGACAGGGTGGGGAACAGATACGCAGTATTTT.

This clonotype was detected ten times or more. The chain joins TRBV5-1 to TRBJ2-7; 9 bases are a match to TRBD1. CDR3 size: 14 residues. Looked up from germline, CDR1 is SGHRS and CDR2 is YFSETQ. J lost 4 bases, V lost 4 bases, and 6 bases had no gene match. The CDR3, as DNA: TGCGCCAGCAGCCGAACAGGGGGCAAGTACGAGCAGTACTTC. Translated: CASSRTGGKYEQYF.

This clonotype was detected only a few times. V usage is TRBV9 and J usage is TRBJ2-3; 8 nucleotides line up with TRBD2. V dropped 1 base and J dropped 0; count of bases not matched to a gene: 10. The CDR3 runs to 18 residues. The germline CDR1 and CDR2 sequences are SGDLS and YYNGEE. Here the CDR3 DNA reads TGTGCCAGCAGCGTAACCCCCCGTAGCGGGGCTAGCACAGATACGCAGTATTTT. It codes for CASSVTPRSGASTDTQYF.

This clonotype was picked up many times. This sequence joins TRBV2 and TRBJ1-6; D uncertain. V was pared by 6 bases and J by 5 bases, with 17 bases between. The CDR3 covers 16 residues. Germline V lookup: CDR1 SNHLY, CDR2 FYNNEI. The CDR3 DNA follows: TGTGCCAGCAGGCAATGGCCCCTGCGCGATAATTCACCCCTCCACTTT. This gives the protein CASRQWPLRDNSPLHF.

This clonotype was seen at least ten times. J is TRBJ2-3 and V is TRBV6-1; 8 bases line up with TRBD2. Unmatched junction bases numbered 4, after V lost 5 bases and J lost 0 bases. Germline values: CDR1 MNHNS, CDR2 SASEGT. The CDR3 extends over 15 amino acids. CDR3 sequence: CASSRSGGSTDTQYF. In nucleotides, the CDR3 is TGTGCCAGCAGTCGGAGCGGGGGCAGCACAGATACGCAGTATTTT.

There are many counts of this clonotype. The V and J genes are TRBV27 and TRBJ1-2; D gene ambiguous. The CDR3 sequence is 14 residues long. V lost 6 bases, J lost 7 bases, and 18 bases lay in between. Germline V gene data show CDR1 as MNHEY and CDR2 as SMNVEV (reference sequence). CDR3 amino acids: CASRNPGRIAGYTF. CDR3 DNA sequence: TGTGCCAGCAGGAACCCCGGACGGATTGCTGGCTACACCTTC.

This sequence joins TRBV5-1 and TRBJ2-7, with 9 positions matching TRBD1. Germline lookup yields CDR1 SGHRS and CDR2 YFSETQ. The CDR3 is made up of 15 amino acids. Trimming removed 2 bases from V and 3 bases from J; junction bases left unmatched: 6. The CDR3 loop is CASSLDTGGNYEQYF. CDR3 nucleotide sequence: TGCGCCAGCAGCTTAGATACAGGGGGCAACTACGAGCAGTACTTC.

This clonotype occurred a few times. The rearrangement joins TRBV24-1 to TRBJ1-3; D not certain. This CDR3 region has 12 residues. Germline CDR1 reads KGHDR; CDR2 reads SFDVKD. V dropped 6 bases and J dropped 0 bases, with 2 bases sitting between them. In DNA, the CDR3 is TGTGCCACCAGTACCTCTGGAAACACCATATATTTT. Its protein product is CATSTSGNTIYF.

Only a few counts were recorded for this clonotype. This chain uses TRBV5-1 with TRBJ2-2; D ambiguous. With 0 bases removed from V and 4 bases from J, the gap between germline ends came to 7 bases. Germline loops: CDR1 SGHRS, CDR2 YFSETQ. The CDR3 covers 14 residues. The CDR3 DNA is TGCGCCAGCAGCTTGGAACCAACCACCGGGGAGCTGTTTTTT. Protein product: CASSLEPTTGELFF.

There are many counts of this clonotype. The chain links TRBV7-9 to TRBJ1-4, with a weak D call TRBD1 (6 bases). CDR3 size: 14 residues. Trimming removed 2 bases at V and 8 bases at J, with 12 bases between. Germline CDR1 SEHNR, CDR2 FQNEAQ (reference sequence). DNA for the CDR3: TGTGCCAGCAGCTTATCCAGTGGGGGCGAAAAACTGTTTTTT. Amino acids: CASSLSSGGEKLFF. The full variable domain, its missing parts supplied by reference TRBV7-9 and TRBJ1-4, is DTGVSQNPRHKITKRGQNVTFRCDPISEHNRLYWYRQTLGQGPEFLTYFQNEAQLEKSRLLSDRFSAERPKGSFSTLEIQRTEQGDSAMYLCASSLSSGGEKLFFGSGTQLSVL.

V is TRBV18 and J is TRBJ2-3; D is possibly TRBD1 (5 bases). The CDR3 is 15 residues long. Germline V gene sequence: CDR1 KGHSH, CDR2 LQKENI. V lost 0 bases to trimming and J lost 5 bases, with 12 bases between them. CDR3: CASSPPVQGIDTQYF. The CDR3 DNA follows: TGTGCCAGCTCACCACCGGTCCAGGGAATAGATACGCAGTATTTT.

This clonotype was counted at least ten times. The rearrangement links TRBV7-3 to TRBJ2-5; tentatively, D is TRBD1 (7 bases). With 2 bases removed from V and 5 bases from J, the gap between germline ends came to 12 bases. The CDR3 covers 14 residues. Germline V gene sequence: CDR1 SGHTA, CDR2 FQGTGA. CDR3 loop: CASSLQGGAETQYF. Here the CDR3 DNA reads TGTGCCAGCAGCTTACAGGGGGGAGCGGAGACCCAGTACTTC.

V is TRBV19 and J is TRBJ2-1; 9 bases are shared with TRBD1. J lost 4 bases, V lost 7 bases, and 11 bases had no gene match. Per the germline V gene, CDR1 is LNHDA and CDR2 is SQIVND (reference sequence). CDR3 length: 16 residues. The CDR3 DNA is TGTGCCAGTACCGGGACAGGGTCCCCGACGTACAATGAGCAGTTCTTC. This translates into CASTGTGSPTYNEQFF.

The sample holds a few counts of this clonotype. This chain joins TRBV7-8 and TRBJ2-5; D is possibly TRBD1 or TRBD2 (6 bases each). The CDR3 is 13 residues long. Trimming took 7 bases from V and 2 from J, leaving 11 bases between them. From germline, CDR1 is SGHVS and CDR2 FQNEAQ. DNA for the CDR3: TGTGCCAGCATTCGGGGGCGTCAAGAGACCCAGTACTTC. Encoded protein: CASIRGRQETQYF.

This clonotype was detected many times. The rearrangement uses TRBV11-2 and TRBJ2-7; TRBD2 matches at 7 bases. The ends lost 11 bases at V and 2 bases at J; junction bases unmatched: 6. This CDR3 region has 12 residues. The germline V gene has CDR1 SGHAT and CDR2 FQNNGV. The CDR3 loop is CASKRGAYEQYF. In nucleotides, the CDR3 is TGTGCCTCGAAGCGGGGAGCCTACGAGCAGTACTTC.

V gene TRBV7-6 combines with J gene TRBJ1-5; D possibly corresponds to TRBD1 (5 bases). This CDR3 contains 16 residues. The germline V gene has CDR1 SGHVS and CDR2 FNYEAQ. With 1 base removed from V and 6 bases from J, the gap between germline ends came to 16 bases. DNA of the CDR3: TGTGCCAGCAGCTTAGATAGTGTGGCAGGGATTCAGCCCCAGCATTTT. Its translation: CASSLDSVAGIQPQHF.

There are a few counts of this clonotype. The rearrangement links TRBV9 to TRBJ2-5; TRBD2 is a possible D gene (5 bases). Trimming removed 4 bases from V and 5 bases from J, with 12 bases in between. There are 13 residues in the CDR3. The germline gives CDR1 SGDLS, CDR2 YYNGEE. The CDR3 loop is CASSRGNWETQYF. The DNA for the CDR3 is TGTGCCAGCAGCCGAGGGAATTGGGAGACCCAGTACTTC.

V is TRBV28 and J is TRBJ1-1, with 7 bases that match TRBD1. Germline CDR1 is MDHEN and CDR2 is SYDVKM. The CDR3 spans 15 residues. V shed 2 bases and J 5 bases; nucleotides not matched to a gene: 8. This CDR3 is CASSLPVGTATEAFF. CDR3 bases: TGTGCCAGCAGTTTACCCGTCGGGACAGCTACTGAAGCTTTCTTT.

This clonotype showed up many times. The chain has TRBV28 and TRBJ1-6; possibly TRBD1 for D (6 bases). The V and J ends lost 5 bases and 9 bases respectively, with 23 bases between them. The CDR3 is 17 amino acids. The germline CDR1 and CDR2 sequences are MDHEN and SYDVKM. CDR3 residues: CASSLTSFRGVGSPLHF. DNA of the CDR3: TGTGCCAGCAGTCTCACCTCCTTCAGGGGAGTGGGTTCACCCCTCCACTTT.

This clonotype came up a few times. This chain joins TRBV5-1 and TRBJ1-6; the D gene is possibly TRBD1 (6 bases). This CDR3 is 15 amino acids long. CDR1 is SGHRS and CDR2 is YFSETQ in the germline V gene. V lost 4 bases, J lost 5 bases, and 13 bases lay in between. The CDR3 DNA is TGCGCCAGCAGCGTTACAGGGTATAATAATTCACCCCTCCACTTT. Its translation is CASSVTGYNNSPLHF.

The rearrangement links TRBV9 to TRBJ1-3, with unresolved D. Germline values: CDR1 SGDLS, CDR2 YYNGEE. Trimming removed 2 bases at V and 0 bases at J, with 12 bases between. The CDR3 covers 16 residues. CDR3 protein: CASSVVGQDSGNTIYF. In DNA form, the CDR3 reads TGTGCCAGCAGCGTCGTTGGCCAGGACTCTGGAAACACCATATATTTT. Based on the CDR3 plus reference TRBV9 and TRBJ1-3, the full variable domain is DSGVTQTPKHLITATGQRVTLRCSPRSGDLSVYWYQQSLDQGLQFLIQYYNGEERAKGNILERFSAQQFPDLHSELNLSSLELGDSALYFCASSVVGQDSGNTIYFGEGSWLTVV.

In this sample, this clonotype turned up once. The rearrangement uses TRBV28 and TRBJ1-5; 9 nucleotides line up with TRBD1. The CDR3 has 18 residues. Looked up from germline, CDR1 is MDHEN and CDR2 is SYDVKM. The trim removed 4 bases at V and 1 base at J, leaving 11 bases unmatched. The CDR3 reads CASSSPGTGFLSNQPQHF. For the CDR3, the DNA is TGTGCCAGCAGTTCCCCCGGGACAGGGTTCCTCAGCAATCAGCCCCAGCATTTT.

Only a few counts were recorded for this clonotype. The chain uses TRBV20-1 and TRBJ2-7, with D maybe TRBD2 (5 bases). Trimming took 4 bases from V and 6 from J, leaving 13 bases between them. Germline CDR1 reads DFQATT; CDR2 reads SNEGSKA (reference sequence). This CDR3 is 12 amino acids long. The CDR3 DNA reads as TGCAGTGCTAAGAGGGAGTTGGCCGAGCAGTACTTC. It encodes CSAKRELAEQYF.

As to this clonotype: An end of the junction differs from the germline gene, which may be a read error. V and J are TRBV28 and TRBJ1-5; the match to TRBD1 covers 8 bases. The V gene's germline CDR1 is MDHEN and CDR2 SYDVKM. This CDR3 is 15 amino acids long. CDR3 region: CASSRPGTGKQPQHF. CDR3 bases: TGTGCCAGCAGTCGCCCCGGGACAGGCAAACAGCCCCAGCATTTT.

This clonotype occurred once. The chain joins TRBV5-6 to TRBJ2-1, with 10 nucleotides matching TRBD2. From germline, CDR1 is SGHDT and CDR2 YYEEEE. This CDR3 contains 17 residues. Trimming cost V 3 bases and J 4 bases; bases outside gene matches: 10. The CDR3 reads CASSWGPSGGHYNEQFF. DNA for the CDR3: TGTGCCAGCAGCTGGGGTCCTAGCGGGGGCCATTACAATGAGCAGTTCTTC.

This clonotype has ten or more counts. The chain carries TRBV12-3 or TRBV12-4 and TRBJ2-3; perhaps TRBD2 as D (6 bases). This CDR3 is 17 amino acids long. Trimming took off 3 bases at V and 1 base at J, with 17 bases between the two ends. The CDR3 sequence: CASSFGPSGLGTDTQYF. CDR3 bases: TGTGCCAGCAGTTTTGGTCCTTCGGGACTCGGCACAGATACGCAGTATTTT.

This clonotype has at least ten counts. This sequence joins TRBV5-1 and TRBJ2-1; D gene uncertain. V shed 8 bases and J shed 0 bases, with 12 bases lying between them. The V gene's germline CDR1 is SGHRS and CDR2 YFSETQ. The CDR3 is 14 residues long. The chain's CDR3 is CASSAESSYNEQFF. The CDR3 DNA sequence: TGCGCCAGTTCGGCAGAAAGCTCCTACAATGAGCAGTTCTTC.

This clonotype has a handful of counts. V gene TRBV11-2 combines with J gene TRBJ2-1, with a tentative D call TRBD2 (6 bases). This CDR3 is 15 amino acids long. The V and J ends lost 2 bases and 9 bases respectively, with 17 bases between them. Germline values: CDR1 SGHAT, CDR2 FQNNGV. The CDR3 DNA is TGTGCCAGCAGCTTATCCAGTAGCCGGGGGATTGAGCAGTTCTTC. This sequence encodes CASSLSSSRGIEQFF.

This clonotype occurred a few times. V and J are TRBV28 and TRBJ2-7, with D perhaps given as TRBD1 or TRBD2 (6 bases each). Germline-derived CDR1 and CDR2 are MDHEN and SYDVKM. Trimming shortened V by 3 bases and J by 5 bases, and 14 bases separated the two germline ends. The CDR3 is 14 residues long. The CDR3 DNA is TGTGCCAGCAGTTTGTCGGGGGCGAGGGACGAGCAGTACTTC. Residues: CASSLSGARDEQYF.

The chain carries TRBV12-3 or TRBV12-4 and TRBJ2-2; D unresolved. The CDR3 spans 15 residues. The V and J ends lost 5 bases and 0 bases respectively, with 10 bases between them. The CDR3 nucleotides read TGTGCCAGCAGTGTGACACCCTCGAACACCGGGGAGCTGTTTTTT. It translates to CASSVTPSNTGELFF.